Listed below are T cell receptor beta chains from one sample, sequenced in a study of blood T cell repertoires in COVID-19. Profiling relied on immunoSEQ multiplex PCR, and the TCRdb table lists in-frame clones only, not all of them. The repertoire holds hundreds of thousands of clones, with around 90% as singletons. Material for sequencing was PBMCs or T cells enriched from blood (not recorded which). These receptor sequences come from a woman aged 40 to 50 who had recovered from COVID-19. CDR3s include the opening cysteine and the closing phenylalanine or tryptophan. The order of the fields is CDR3 length, V gene, J gene, D gene, clone size, CDR3 DNA, CDR3 protein. D genes are given only for firm matches. The size field is filled for only some rows; it gives once, few, many or a size class.

>15|TRBV4-3|TRBJ1-2|-|once
TGCGCCAGCAGCCAAGACGCAGGGGTCTCCTATGGCTACACCTTC
CASSQDAGVSYGYTF
>15|TRBV28|TRBJ2-3|TRBD2|once
TGTGCCAGCAGTGGGACTAGGGGGATAACAGATACGCAGTATTTT
CASSGTRGITDTQYF
>14|TRBV19|TRBJ2-5|-|-
TGTGCCAGTAGTAACCAGGCCACCCAAGAGACCCAGTACTTC
CASSNQATQETQYF
>14|TRBV13|TRBJ1-2|-|once
TGTGCCAGCAGCTTAGGGACAGCGAGAGGTGGCTACACCTTC
CASSLGTARGGYTF
>15|TRBV5-1|TRBJ2-7|-|-
TGCGCCAGCAGCTTAACTAGCCCAAGCTCCTACGAGCAGTACTTC
CASSLTSPSSYEQYF
>16|TRBV7-9|TRBJ2-3|TRBD2|-
TGTGCCAGCAGCCCCGTCGGGACTAGCGGCACAGATACGCAGTATTTT
CASSPVGTSGTDTQYF
>15|TRBV27|TRBJ1-5|-|few
TGTGCCAGCAGTTTGGGGAGTTTGGGTAATCAGCCCCAGCATTTT
CASSLGSLGNQPQHF
>20|TRBV10-1|TRBJ2-1|TRBD2|-
TGCGCCAGCAGTGAATGGAGCGGGAGGGCCTTTGCGGAAGGGAGCAATGAGCAGTTCTTC
CASSEWSGRAFAEGSNEQFF
>12|TRBV25-1|TRBJ2-5|-|-
TGTGCCAACCCGACTAGGGTGGAGACCCAGTACTTC
CANPTRVETQYF
>15|TRBV28|TRBJ2-5|-|-
TGTGCCAGCAGCCGCGGACTCTTGTACCAAGAGACCCAGTACTTC
CASSRGLLYQETQYF
>14|TRBV4-3|TRBJ1-1|TRBD1|few
TGCGCCAGCAGCCAAGGCCAGGGGGTTTCTGAAGCTTTCTTT
CASSQGQGVSEAFF
>11|TRBV12-3/TRBV12-4|TRBJ1-1|-|-
TGTGCCAGCAGACTTTCGGGGGAAGCTTTCTTT
CASRLSGEAFF